One and the same sample provided the 32 T cell receptor beta chains below, sequenced in a study of T cells in Graves' hyperthyroidism and ophthalmopathy. Amplified regions were TCR beta CDR3 sequences from RNA transcripts. HTBI primers were used for first-round RT-PCR of the TCR CDR3. TCRdb ran MiXCR on the multiplex PCR reads and lists one entry per CDR3 protein. The sample records 300,000 to 450,000 distinct CDR3 sequences, approximately 25% being singletons. Sequenced material: blood. The receptors derive from a man between 45 and 60 years old with Graves' hyperthyroidism.

V usage is TRBV12-3 or TRBV12-4 and J usage is TRBJ2-1; 11 nucleotides line up with TRBD2. With 6 bases clipped from V and 10 bases from J, the junction kept 14 bases outside the gene matches. CDR3 length: 16 residues. The CDR3 region is CASSHVVSGRGWEQFF. The CDR3 nucleotides read TGTGCCAGCAGCCACGTTGTTAGCGGGAGGGGGTGGGAGCAGTTCTTC.

This clonotype appeared a few times. This chain connects TRBV3-1 to TRBJ2-7; 9 bases line up with TRBD2. The CDR3 spans 15 residues. From germline, CDR1 is LGHDT and CDR2 YNNKEL (reference sequence). Trimming removed 1 base from V and 2 bases from J; junction bases left unmatched: 3. The CDR3 reads CASSQASGNPYEQYF. DNA for the CDR3: TGTGCCAGCAGCCAAGCTAGCGGGAACCCCTACGAGCAGTACTTC.

This clonotype was seen more than once but under ten times. For the CDR3, the DNA is TGTGCCAGCAGTTACTCCACCGGGGAGCTGTTTTTT. This translates into CASSYSTGELFF. The rearrangement uses TRBV6-2 or TRBV6-3 and TRBJ2-2; D unclear. Trimming pared 0 bases from V and 4 bases from J, leaving 0 bases between. The CDR3 extends over 12 amino acids. CDR1 MNHEY and CDR2 SVGEGT come from the germline V gene.

This clonotype was detected only a few times. The chain has TRBV6-5 and TRBJ2-5; possibly TRBD2 for D (6 bases). V shed 0 bases and J shed 2 bases, with 10 bases lying between them. Germline V lookup: CDR1 MNHEY, CDR2 SVGAGI. The CDR3 totals 15 residues. CDR3 loop: CASSYSPGLQETQYF. DNA for the CDR3: TGTGCCAGCAGTTACTCTCCGGGACTTCAAGAGACCCAGTACTTC.

The genes are TRBV7-6 and TRBJ1-1; D call uncertain. V dropped 5 bases and J dropped 3 bases, with 10 bases sitting between them. The CDR3 totals 13 residues. Germline-derived CDR1 and CDR2 are SGHVS and FNYEAQ. As DNA, the CDR3 is TGTGCCAGCAGCGAAGGCCAGTACACTGAAGCTTTCTTT. Translating it yields CASSEGQYTEAFF.

With respect to this clonotype: The CDR3 end shows no conserved phenylalanine or tryptophan, and so a read error is likely. The DNA is left out, because the CDR3 cannot be placed on it with certainty; the CDR3 is given as TCRdb lists it. V gene TRBV4-1 combines with J gene TRBJ2-5; the table names TRBD1, a call not compared with the DNA. Termini included, the CDR3 measures 14 amino acids. Germline loops: CDR1 MGHRA, CDR2 YSYEKL. The CDR3 here is CASSQAPGGETRYL.

This clonotype was counted ten times or more. V usage is TRBV6-1 and J usage is TRBJ2-1, with TRBD2 matching 8 bases. V shed 2 bases, J shed 3 bases, and the junction held 6 bases outside the gene matches. This CDR3 is built from 16 residues. CDR1 and CDR2 (germline): MNHNS, SASEGT. DNA for the CDR3: TGTGCCAGCAGTGAAAAGACGGGAGGGGGCTACAATGAGCAGTTCTTC. Translating gives CASSEKTGGGYNEQFF.

This clonotype has more than one count but fewer than ten. This chain joins TRBV7-9 and TRBJ2-4; no clear D. The length of the CDR3 is 14 residues. Deletions cut 1 base from V and 0 bases from J, with 4 bases between. The germline gives CDR1 SEHNR, CDR2 FQNEAQ (reference sequence). The CDR3 DNA reads as TGTGCCAGCAGCTTAGATCTAGCCAAAAACATTCAGTACTTC. Its translation is CASSLDLAKNIQYF.

This chain's CDR3 is CASSFGGYNYGYTF. CDR3 nucleotide sequence: TGTGCCAGCAGTTTCGGGGGCTATAACTATGGCTACACCTTC. This chain uses TRBV27 with TRBJ1-2, with a tentative D call TRBD1 (6 bases). The germline V gene has CDR1 MNHEY and CDR2 SMNVEV (reference sequence). The CDR3 extends over 14 amino acids. V was clipped by 3 bases and J by 1 base, with 9 bases between them.

The chain recombines TRBV2 with TRBJ2-2, with D possibly being TRBD2 (6 bases). From germline, CDR1 is SNHLY and CDR2 FYNNEI. Deletions cut 5 bases from V and 0 bases from J, with 13 bases between. There are 16 residues in the CDR3. This CDR3 is CASSFGGLANTGELFF. CDR3 nucleotides: TGTGCCAGCAGTTTCGGGGGACTGGCGAACACCGGGGAGCTGTTTTTT.

This clonotype was detected only a few times. The V and J genes are TRBV28 and TRBJ2-1, with TRBD2 as a possible D gene (6 bases). Trimming took 3 bases from V and 0 from J, leaving 27 bases between them. Per the germline V gene, CDR1 is MDHEN and CDR2 is SYDVKM. The CDR3 is 21 residues long. CDR3: CASSFRPGTGLAVNSYNEQFF. The CDR3 nucleotides are TGTGCCAGCAGTTTCCGTCCCGGGACGGGTTTAGCGGTCAACTCCTACAATGAGCAGTTCTTC.

The chain is built from TRBV5-1 and TRBJ2-1; TRBD2 matches 7 bases. This CDR3 spans 18 amino acids. V gave up 2 bases and J gave up 5 bases; unmatched junction bases: 16. Germline-derived CDR1 and CDR2 are SGHRS and YFSETQ. The CDR3 reads CASSFGVAGVFPNNEQFF. For the CDR3, the DNA is TGCGCCAGCAGCTTTGGGGTCGCGGGAGTGTTCCCAAACAATGAGCAGTTCTTC.

This clonotype occurred many times. The chain couples TRBV12-3 or TRBV12-4 to TRBJ2-1, with D perhaps TRBD1 or TRBD2 (5 bases each). V dropped 5 bases and J dropped 9 bases, with 17 bases sitting between them. The CDR3 spans 14 residues. As DNA, the CDR3 is TGTGCCAGCAGTGCCCGGGACGAGGTGACTGAGCAGTTCTTC. Its translation is CASSARDEVTEQFF.

J is TRBJ2-3 and V is TRBV12-5; a weak D match, TRBD2 (6 bases). Germline loops: CDR1 LGHNT, CDR2 FRNRAP. CDR3 length equals 15 residues. V dropped 6 bases and J dropped 2 bases, with 15 bases sitting between them. For the CDR3, the DNA is TGTGCTAGTGGAGGCCGGGACTGGTACACAGATACGCAGTATTTT. Protein sequence: CASGGRDWYTDTQYF.

V and J are TRBV20-1 and TRBJ2-2; D perhaps matches TRBD2 (6 bases). The germline V gene has CDR1 DFQATT and CDR2 SNEGSKA (reference sequence). This CDR3 spans 14 amino acids. The V end was cut by 3 bases, the J end by 6 bases, with 14 bases between. The CDR3 protein is CSASGGVSSGELFF. The CDR3 bases are TGCAGTGCTAGCGGGGGAGTTTCCTCCGGGGAGCTGTTTTTT.

This clonotype was seen repeatedly, ten times or more. The chain is built from TRBV2 and TRBJ2-1, with 11 bases fitting TRBD1. The CDR3 is 13 amino acids. Germline trimming cut 7 bases from V and 8 bases from J; bases unmatched to any gene: 4. Germline values: CDR1 SNHLY, CDR2 FYNNEI. CDR3 region: CASKGQGVYEQFF. The DNA for the CDR3 is TGTGCCAGCAAGGGACAGGGGGTCTATGAGCAGTTCTTC.

This chain links TRBV10-1 with TRBJ2-7; D is undetermined. The CDR3 totals 13 residues. V lost 3 bases and J 3 bases, leaving 9 bases between the germline ends. Germline V lookup: CDR1 WNHNN, CDR2 SYGVQD (reference sequence). CDR3 coding DNA: TGCGCCAGCAGTGACAAGTCCAGCTACGAGCAGTACTTC. As protein: CASSDKSSYEQYF.

This clonotype was picked up a small number of times. At one end the junction does not follow the germline gene, possibly because of a read error. The chain is built from TRBV5-1 and TRBJ1-1; no firm D call. The CDR3 spans 13 residues. CDR1 and CDR2 from the germline V gene are SGHRS and YFSETQ. The CDR3 DNA sequence: TGCGCCATCAGCTTGGACGTAGGTACCGGGGCTTTCTTT. Its protein is CAISLDVGTGAFF. Looking up the rest from reference TRBV5-1 and TRBJ1-1 gives the full variable domain: KAGVTQTPRYLIKTRGQQVTLSCSPISGHRSVSWYQQTPGQGLQFLFEYFSETQRNKGNFPGRFSGRQFSNSRSEMNVSTLELGDSALYLCAISLDVGTGAFFGQGTRLTVV.

This clonotype was counted at least ten times. J is TRBJ1-1 and V is TRBV11-3; D perhaps matches TRBD1 (5 bases). The CDR3 spans 15 residues. The germline gives CDR1 SGHNT, CDR2 YENEEA. The ends were cut back, 0 bases at V and 0 bases at J, with 8 bases in the middle. The CDR3, as DNA: TGTGCCAGCAGCTTAGAAGGGACCTTGAACACTGAAGCTTTCTTT. Translating it yields CASSLEGTLNTEAFF.

CDR3 loop: CASSSGTSNSGELFF. The CDR3 bases are TGTGCCAGCAGCTCCGGGACTAGCAATTCCGGGGAGCTGTTTTTT. The chain couples TRBV7-3 to TRBJ2-2; TRBD2 agrees at 9 bases. V gave up 4 bases and J gave up 6 bases; unmatched junction bases: 6. Germline V gene sequence: CDR1 SGHTA, CDR2 FQGTGA. The CDR3 contains 15 residues.

This clonotype appeared many times. The chain employs TRBV2 and TRBJ2-7, with TRBD1 matching over 7 bases. Germline values: CDR1 SNHLY, CDR2 FYNNEI. Losses at the gene ends were 8 bases for V and 1 base for J; bases not matched to a gene: 8. The CDR3 contains 14 residues. In DNA form, the CDR3 reads TGTGCCAGCGGTTTGACAGGGCAGTCCTACGAGCAGTACTTC. Protein product: CASGLTGQSYEQYF. Using reference TRBV2 and TRBJ2-7 for the parts outside the CDR3, the full variable domain is EPEVTQTPSHQVTQMGQEVILRCVPISNHLYFYWYRQILGQKVEFLVSFYNNEISEKSEIFDDQFSVERPDGSNFTLKIRSTKLEDSAMYFCASGLTGQSYEQYFGPGTRLTVT.

The chain employs TRBV5-1 and TRBJ2-1; no firm D call. CDR1 SGHRS and CDR2 YFSETQ come from the germline V gene. Trimming removed 0 bases at V and 5 bases at J, with 12 bases between. CDR3 length: 15 amino acids. Written as DNA, the CDR3 is TGCGCCAGCAGCTTGGCCCAGTTATCGAACAATGAGCAGTTCTTC. Its translation is CASSLAQLSNNEQFF.

This clonotype was seen at least ten times. The gene calls are TRBV28 and TRBJ2-7, with 8 bases matching TRBD2. The length of the CDR3 is 14 residues. Germline CDR1 reads MDHEN; CDR2 reads SYDVKM. The trim removed 3 bases at V and 3 bases at J, leaving 4 bases unmatched. The CDR3 loop is CASSFQSGSYEQYF. CDR3 coding DNA: TGTGCCAGCAGTTTCCAGAGCGGGAGCTACGAGCAGTACTTC.

The gene calls are TRBV6-1 and TRBJ2-5; 8 bases agree with TRBD1. CDR1 is MNHNS, CDR2 SASEGT, per germline. This CDR3 is 14 amino acids long. Trimming removed 6 bases from V and 6 bases from J; junction bases left unmatched: 9. The CDR3 DNA sequence: TGTGCCAGCAGAGTTAGGACAGGGAAGAAGACCCAGTACTTC. This sequence encodes CASRVRTGKKTQYF.

The table lists this clonotype with many counts. The chain is built from TRBV18 and TRBJ1-1; no reliable D call. CDR1 is KGHSH, CDR2 LQKENI, per germline. Deletions cut 4 bases from V and 1 base from J, with 4 bases between. The CDR3 is 12 residues long. This CDR3 reads CASSQSNTEAFF. CDR3 DNA sequence: TGTGCCAGCTCACAGTCGAACACTGAAGCTTTCTTT.

This chain connects TRBV25-1 to TRBJ2-1, with D unresolved. Germline CDR1 is MGHDK and CDR2 is SYGVNS. The CDR3 totals 12 residues. The V gene lost 5 bases and the J gene lost 7 bases, with 9 bases spanning the gap. CDR3 sequence (DNA): TGTGCCAGCAGTAAGGTTGGAAATGAGCAGTTCTTC. Its protein product is CASSKVGNEQFF.

Only one count was recorded for this clonotype. The CDR3 DNA follows: TGTGCCAGCTCACCCCTTCCACGAGGAGGGTCCGAGCAGTACTTC. Its translation is CASSPLPRGGSEQYF. V gene TRBV18 combines with J gene TRBJ2-7; D is perhaps TRBD2 (6 bases). From germline, CDR1 is KGHSH and CDR2 LQKENI. Between the trimmed V and J ends, which lost 3 bases and 6 bases, there was a span of 18 bases. This CDR3 comprises 15 residues.

In regard to this clonotype: At one end, the junction sequence differs from germline, possibly due to a read error. The V gene is TRBV6-1, the J gene TRBJ2-7, with TRBD2 matching over 8 bases. The CDR3 loop spans 13 amino acids. Germline loops: CDR1 MNHNS, CDR2 SASEGT. As DNA, the CDR3 is TGTGCCAGCAAATCCGGGAGGGACTACGAGCAGTGCTTC. This codes for CASKSGRDYEQCF.

This clonotype was counted between two and nine times. This chain links TRBV7-3 with TRBJ1-1, with no clear D. This CDR3 has 14 amino acids. Trimming stripped 1 base from V and 1 base from J, with 7 bases between. Germline V gene lookup returns CDR1 SGHTA and CDR2 FQGTGA. The CDR3 DNA sequence: TGTGCCAGCAGCTTAAGTTCGGAGAACACTGAAGCTTTCTTT. It specifies CASSLSSENTEAFF. Combining the CDR3 with reference TRBV7-3 and TRBJ1-1 gives the whole variable domain GAGVSQTPSNKVTEKGKYVELRCDPISGHTALYWYRQSLGQGPEFLIYFQGTGAADDSGLPNDRFFAVRPEGSVSTLKIQRTERGDSAVYLCASSLSSENTEAFFGQGTRLTVV.

The CDR3 DNA follows: TGTGCCAGCAGTTTGTCCCGGGGAGCTTTCTTT. It specifies CASSLSRGAFF. V is TRBV28 and J is TRBJ2-2; D uncertain. The DNA end favors TRBJ1-1, so the J call may be wrong. Germline V lookup: CDR1 MDHEN, CDR2 SYDVKM. The CDR3 covers 11 residues.

This clonotype was recorded only once. The chain joins TRBV28 to TRBJ2-3; 12 nucleotides line up with TRBD2. Per germline, CDR1 MDHEN and CDR2 SYDVKM. The CDR3 runs 17 residues. V dropped 3 bases and J dropped 1; count of bases not matched to a gene: 5. The CDR3 DNA reads TGTGCCAGCAGTTTGGGGAGACTAGCGGGGGGCACAGATACGCAGTATTTT. Residues: CASSLGRLAGGTDTQYF.

This clonotype occurred a few times. V usage is TRBV28 and J usage is TRBJ2-5, with D tentatively TRBD1 or TRBD2 (6 bases each). The CDR3 sequence is 13 residues long. CDR1 is MDHEN and CDR2 is SYDVKM in the germline V gene. V dropped 11 bases and J dropped 5 bases, with 18 bases sitting between them. The CDR3 loop reads CASRRRGRETQYF. CDR3 DNA sequence: TGTGCCTCCCGGAGGAGGGGGAGGGAGACCCAGTACTTC.